These 12 T cell receptor beta chains were all obtained from the same sample, sequenced in a study of identical twins. TCRdb processed the 5' RACE reads anew with MiXCR; each CDR3 protein has one entry. The sample includes 300,000 or so distinct CDR3 sequences, more than 8% of them seen just once. The sample was also reused in another study, on yellow fever vaccine responses in identical twins.

Sequenced: CD8+ T cells sorted from blood. Every receptor here comes from a woman aged 18-29 years in good health.

The table lists this clonotype with many counts. The chain recombines TRBV4-3 with TRBJ2-7, with TRBD1 as a possible D gene (6 bases). CDR3 size: 15 residues. V gave up 1 base and J gave up 2 bases, with 12 bases separating them. Germline V gives CDR1 LGHNA, CDR2 YSLEER. The CDR3 spells CASSQGVGAPYEQYF. In DNA form, the CDR3 reads TGCGCCAGCAGCCAAGGAGTGGGGGCCCCCTACGAGCAGTACTTC.

This clonotype has just a few counts. This chain links TRBV20-1 with TRBJ2-7; D remains ambiguous. V was cut by 4 bases and J by 4 bases, with 14 bases left in between. Germline-derived CDR1 and CDR2 are DFQATT and SNEGSKA (reference sequence). There are 13 residues in the CDR3. DNA for the CDR3: TGCAGTGCTATGGTAGGGTTAAGTTACGAGCAGTACTTC. Residues: CSAMVGLSYEQYF.

The chain has TRBV2 and TRBJ1-2, with 7 bases identical to TRBD1. Germline V lookup: CDR1 SNHLY, CDR2 FYNNEI. V dropped 4 bases and J dropped 4; count of bases not matched to a gene: 12. The CDR3 is 16 amino acids. CDR3 DNA: TGTGCCAGCAGTGCAGTTGCGGGACAGTCCATCTATGGCTACACCTTC. This encodes CASSAVAGQSIYGYTF. The full variable domain, its missing parts supplied by reference TRBV2 and TRBJ1-2, is EPEVTQTPSHQVTQMGQEVILRCVPISNHLYFYWYRQILGQKVEFLVSFYNNEISEKSEIFDDQFSVERPDGSNFTLKIRSTKLEDSAMYFCASSAVAGQSIYGYTFGSGTRLTVV.

Many counts were recorded for this clonotype. V is TRBV15 and J is TRBJ2-2, with 10 bases that match TRBD1. V was clipped by 2 bases and J by 4 bases; unmatched bases: 4. The CDR3 consists of 16 residues. Germline CDR1 reads LNHNV; CDR2 reads YYDKDF (reference sequence). This chain's CDR3 is CATSRTDRGPTGELFF. CDR3 nucleotide sequence: TGTGCCACCAGCAGAACCGACAGGGGGCCCACCGGGGAGCTGTTTTTT.

This clonotype was recorded many times. V usage is TRBV12-3 or TRBV12-4 and J usage is TRBJ2-7; a weak D match, TRBD2 (5 bases). CDR3 length: 12 residues. V dropped 6 bases and J dropped 3 bases, with 9 bases sitting between them. The CDR3, as DNA: TGTGCCAGCAGAGACTACCGCTACGAGCAGTACTTC. Residues: CASRDYRYEQYF.

This clonotype was picked up a small number of times. V is TRBV7-3 and J is TRBJ2-1; TRBD2 matches at 8 bases. The CDR3 is made up of 15 amino acids. With V trimmed by 2 bases and J by 5 bases, 5 bases remained unmatched. Germline V gene sequence: CDR1 SGHTA, CDR2 FQGTGA. DNA for the CDR3: TGTGCCAGCAGCTTAGACCCAGCGGGGGACAATGAGCAGTTCTTC. Amino acid sequence: CASSLDPAGDNEQFF.

The sample holds many counts of this clonotype. This sequence joins TRBV10-2 and TRBJ2-7; possible D gene TRBD2, 5 bases. The V gene's germline CDR1 is WSHSY and CDR2 SAAADI. V was trimmed by 3 bases and J by 1 base, leaving 10 bases between them. The CDR3 totals 14 residues. The CDR3 nucleotides read TGCGCCAGCAGTGATGAGGGCGCATCCTACGAGCAGTACTTC. Translating it yields CASSDEGASYEQYF.

This clonotype was detected ten times or more. This chain joins TRBV6-2 or TRBV6-3 and TRBJ2-7; the match to TRBD1 covers 8 bases. There are 16 residues in the CDR3. Trimming took 0 bases from V and 1 from J; bases not matched to a gene: 5. Germline V lookup: CDR1 MNHEY, CDR2 SVGEGT. CDR3 coding DNA: TGTGCCAGCAGTTACTCGACCGGGACAGGTTCCTACGAGCAGTACTTC. Encoded protein: CASSYSTGTGSYEQYF.

The rearrangement uses TRBV11-2 and TRBJ2-1; 9 nucleotides align to TRBD2. V was pared by 0 bases and J by 7 bases, with 10 bases of the junction left unmatched. This CDR3 has 17 amino acids. CDR1 and CDR2 (germline): SGHAT, FQNNGV. This chain's CDR3 is CASSLDLGAGGGNEQFF. DNA for the CDR3: TGTGCCAGCAGCTTAGATCTGGGAGCGGGAGGTGGGAATGAGCAGTTCTTC.

The CDR3 coding sequence is TGTGCCAGCAGGCTCGGATACGAGCAGTACTTC. Protein sequence: CASRLGYEQYF. This chain joins TRBV27 and TRBJ2-7, with no clear D. Trimming cost V 6 bases and J 4 bases, with 7 bases left between them. CDR3 length equals 11 residues. The germline V gene encodes CDR1 MNHEY and CDR2 SMNVEV (reference sequence).

This chain links TRBV12-5 with TRBJ2-1; perhaps TRBD1 as D (6 bases). Trimming shortened V by 5 bases and J by 3 bases, and 17 bases separated the two germline ends. In germline, CDR1 is LGHNT, CDR2 FRNRAP. CDR3 length: 16 amino acids. The CDR3: CASGNRDTTVYNEQFF. The DNA for the CDR3 is TGTGCTAGTGGTAACCGGGACACAACGGTCTACAATGAGCAGTTCTTC.

This clonotype was picked up many times. This chain joins TRBV7-8 and TRBJ2-7, with D possibly being TRBD1 (6 bases). V lost 5 bases, J lost 2 bases, and 16 bases lay in between. CDR1 and CDR2 (germline): SGHVS, FQNEAQ. The CDR3 sequence is 15 residues long. This chain's CDR3 is CASSEIPGVAYEQYF. CDR3 sequence (DNA): TGTGCCAGCAGCGAAATCCCAGGGGTAGCCTACGAGCAGTACTTC.